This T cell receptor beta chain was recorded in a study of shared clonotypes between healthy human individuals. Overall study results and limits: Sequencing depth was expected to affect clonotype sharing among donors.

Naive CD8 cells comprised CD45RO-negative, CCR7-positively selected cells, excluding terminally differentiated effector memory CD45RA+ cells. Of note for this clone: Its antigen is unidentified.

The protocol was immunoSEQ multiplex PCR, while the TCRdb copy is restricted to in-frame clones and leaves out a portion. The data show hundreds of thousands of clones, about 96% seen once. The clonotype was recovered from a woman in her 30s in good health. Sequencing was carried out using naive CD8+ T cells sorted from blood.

In DNA form, the CDR3 reads TGTGCCAGCAGTTTTGCGGGGACTAGGAGATACGAGCAGTACTTC. Translated, it gives CASSFAGTRRYEQYF. J is TRBJ2-7 and V is TRBV27; 8 nucleotides agree with TRBD2. The CDR3 loop spans 15 amino acids. Germline trimming cut 3 bases from V and 4 bases from J; bases unmatched to any gene: 8. Germline loops: CDR1 MNHEY, CDR2 SMNVEV (reference sequence).